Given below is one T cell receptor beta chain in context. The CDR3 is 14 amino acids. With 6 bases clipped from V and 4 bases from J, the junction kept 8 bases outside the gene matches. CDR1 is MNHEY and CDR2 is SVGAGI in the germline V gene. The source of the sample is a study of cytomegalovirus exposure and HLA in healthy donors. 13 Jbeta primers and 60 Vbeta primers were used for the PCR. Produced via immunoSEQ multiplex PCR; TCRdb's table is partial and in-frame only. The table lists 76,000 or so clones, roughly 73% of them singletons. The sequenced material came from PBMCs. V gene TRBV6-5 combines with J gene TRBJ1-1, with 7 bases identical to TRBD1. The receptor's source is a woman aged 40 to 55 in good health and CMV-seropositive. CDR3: CASRTGGGITEAFF. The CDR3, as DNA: TGTGCCAGCAGGACCGGAGGGGGCATCACTGAAGCTTTCTTT.